Below are 26 T cell receptor beta chains sequenced from a single sample in a study of CD8+CD57+ T cells in acquired aplastic anemia. Patients chosen for sequencing had shown CD8+CD57+ cell expansion by flow cytometry. Genomic DNA, serving as template, underwent TCR beta VDJ and CDR3 profiling. Using its own MiXCR run on the reads, TCRdb lists one record per CDR3 protein. This sample has about 170,000 distinct CDR3 sequences, with 47% found just once. Sequenced: sorted CD4+, CD8+, or CD8+CD57+ T cells (not recorded which) from PBMCs. The receptors derive from a human donor with aplastic anemia.

V is TRBV6-5 and J is TRBJ1-3; 7 bases agree with TRBD1. The CDR3 extends over 16 amino acids. Germline V gene sequence: CDR1 MNHEY, CDR2 SVGAGI. With 0 bases clipped from V and 4 bases from J, the junction kept 6 bases outside the gene matches. The CDR3 sequence is CASSYSPGQSGNTIYF. The CDR3 nucleotides read TGTGCCAGCAGTTACTCGCCGGGACAGTCCGGAAACACCATATATTTT.

The chain is built from TRBV24-1 and TRBJ1-5, with 7 bases identical to TRBD1. Unmatched junction bases numbered 5, after V lost 8 bases and J lost 8 bases. The germline V gene encodes CDR1 KGHDR and CDR2 SFDVKD. CDR3 length: 12 residues. CDR3 in amino acids: CATNRQGEPQHF. CDR3 nucleotides: TGTGCCACCAATCGACAGGGCGAGCCCCAGCATTTT.

This chain joins TRBV2 and TRBJ1-2; 12 positions match TRBD1. This CDR3 contains 14 residues. The germline CDR1 and CDR2 sequences are SNHLY and FYNNEI. V lost 9 bases and J lost 7; bases outside the gene matches: 9. This CDR3 is CASVPGQGARGYTF. The CDR3 DNA reads as TGTGCCAGTGTCCCGGGACAGGGGGCTCGTGGCTACACCTTC.

This clonotype was counted between two and nine times. CDR3 sequence (DNA): TGTGCCAGCAGCCCAGGGACAGCCATCCCCTACGAGCAGTACTTC. This codes for CASSPGTAIPYEQYF. The chain joins TRBV7-8 to TRBJ2-7, with 7 bases aligning to TRBD1. Germline CDR1 SGHVS, CDR2 FQNEAQ. This CDR3 region has 15 residues. Trimming cost V 5 bases and J 2 bases; bases outside gene matches: 9.

The CDR3 region is CASSAQGKNTEAFF. CDR3 nucleotides: TGTGCCAGCAGCGCACAGGGAAAGAACACTGAAGCTTTCTTT. The V gene is TRBV7-3, the J gene TRBJ1-1; possibly TRBD1 for D (6 bases). CDR3 length: 14 amino acids. The germline V gene has CDR1 SGHTA and CDR2 FQGTGA. V was clipped by 5 bases and J by 1 base, with 11 bases between them. Complete variable domain (other parts from reference TRBV7-3 and TRBJ1-1): GAGVSQTPSNKVTEKGKYVELRCDPISGHTALYWYRQSLGQGPEFLIYFQGTGAADDSGLPNDRFFAVRPEGSVSTLKIQRTERGDSAVYLCASSAQGKNTEAFFGQGTRLTVV.

Comments on this clonotype: This clone may be a read error of a much larger clone one base away. This rearrangement joins TRBV12-3 or TRBV12-4 to TRBJ2-1; TRBD2 matches 13 bases. This CDR3 region has 15 residues. CDR3 region: CAGSPTSGGHNEQFF. The DNA of the CDR3 is TGTGCCGGCAGTCCGACTAGCGGGGGGCACAATGAGCAGTTCTTC.

This clonotype has ten or more counts. The chain links TRBV5-8 to TRBJ1-6, with 10 bases that match TRBD1. The V segment lost 0 bases and the J segment 9 bases; nucleotides outside the gene matches: 3. The CDR3 spans 15 residues. Looked up from germline, CDR1 is SGHTS and CDR2 is YDEGEE. For the CDR3, the DNA is TGTGCCAGCAGCTTGGGACAGGGGGCAAGTTCACCCCTCCACTTT. This translates into CASSLGQGASSPLHF.

At least ten counts were recorded for this clonotype. The chain carries TRBV3-1 and TRBJ2-3; D remains unclear. The CDR3 contains 12 residues. Germline CDR1 LGHDT, CDR2 YNNKEL (reference sequence). The V end was cut by 1 base, the J end by 4 bases, with 3 bases between. Here the CDR3 reads CASSQAPDTQYF. The CDR3 nucleotides are TGTGCCAGCAGCCAAGCGCCAGATACGCAGTATTTT.

This clonotype appeared many times. The V call is TRBV5-4, the J call TRBJ1-6; possibly TRBD1 for D (6 bases). The CDR3 consists of 16 residues. Germline V gene lookup returns CDR1 SGHNT and CDR2 YYREEE (reference sequence). Trimming cost V 4 bases and J 7 bases, with 18 bases left between them. The chain's CDR3 is CASSPGGGGLNSPLHF. CDR3 DNA sequence: TGTGCCAGCAGCCCCGGAGGGGGGGGCTTGAATTCACCCCTCCACTTT.

The chain uses TRBV20-1 and TRBJ2-7; the match to TRBD2 covers 8 bases. The germline V gene encodes CDR1 DFQATT and CDR2 SNEGSKA (reference sequence). V gave up 6 bases and J gave up 3 bases; unmatched junction bases: 7. This CDR3 spans 13 amino acids. The CDR3, as DNA: TGCAGTGCCAAGGGACTAGTTAGCTACGAGCAGTACTTC. It specifies CSAKGLVSYEQYF.

The CDR3 is CATSRPLGEKLFF. In nucleotides, the CDR3 is TGTGCCACCAGCAGGCCCTTGGGGGAAAAACTGTTTTTT. The gene calls are TRBV15 and TRBJ1-4; no firm D call. Germline CDR1 and CDR2: LNHNV and YYDKDF (reference sequence). Trimming shortened V by 3 bases and J by 8 bases, and 10 bases separated the two germline ends. This CDR3 contains 13 residues.

At least ten counts were recorded for this clonotype. This chain links TRBV20-1 with TRBJ1-6; 8 bases agree with TRBD1. Germline values: CDR1 DFQATT, CDR2 SNEGSKA (reference sequence). The CDR3 is made up of 14 amino acids. This CDR3 is CSAKGGQGRSPLHF. In DNA form, the CDR3 reads TGCAGCGCGAAGGGAGGACAGGGTAGATCACCCCTCCACTTT.

The CDR3, as DNA: TGCGCCAGCAGCCAAAGGACAGGGAAATTGGAGGGCTACACCTTC. Translated: CASSQRTGKLEGYTF. The chain links TRBV4-1 to TRBJ1-2, with 8 bases fitting TRBD1. CDR3 length equals 15 residues. Germline V gene data show CDR1 as MGHRA and CDR2 as YSYEKL. With V trimmed by 2 bases and J by 8 bases, 10 bases remained unmatched.

The chain couples TRBV7-6 to TRBJ1-1; D is uncertain. The CDR3 has 12 amino acids. Germline V gene data show CDR1 as SGHVS and CDR2 as FNYEAQ. Trimming took off 5 bases at V and 5 bases at J, with 9 bases between the two ends. CDR3 residues: CASSLGKTEAFF. CDR3 nucleotides: TGTGCCAGCAGCCTGGGTAAAACTGAAGCTTTCTTT.

The rearrangement uses TRBV2 and TRBJ2-5, with 7 bases aligning to TRBD2. The germline gives CDR1 SNHLY, CDR2 FYNNEI. Unmatched junction bases numbered 14, after V lost 3 bases and J lost 4 bases. This CDR3 contains 17 residues. CDR3 in amino acids: CASSDLGGFRSGETQYF. The DNA of the CDR3 is TGTGCCAGCAGTGATCTGGGGGGGTTTAGAAGCGGAGAGACCCAGTACTTC.

The chain links TRBV7-2 to TRBJ2-5; D unresolved. The CDR3 consists of 15 residues. Deletions cut 5 bases from V and 3 bases from J, with 16 bases between. Per germline, CDR1 SGHTA and CDR2 FQGNSA. This chain's CDR3 is CASSTVRGREETQYF. In nucleotides, the CDR3 is TGTGCCAGCAGCACCGTCCGCGGCAGAGAAGAGACCCAGTACTTC. Supplemented by reference TRBV7-2 and TRBJ2-5, the full variable domain reads GAGVSQSPSNKVTEKGKDVELRCDPISGHTALYWYRQSLGQGLEFLIYFQGNSAPDKSGLPSDRFSAERTGGSVSTLTIQRTQQEDSAVYLCASSTVRGREETQYFGPGTRLLVL.

There are a few counts of this clonotype. The chain is built from TRBV29-1 and TRBJ1-2; the D is unclear. The length of the CDR3 is 15 residues. Per germline, CDR1 SQVTM and CDR2 ANQGSEA. V lost 3 bases and J lost 0, with 14 bases in between. The CDR3 DNA follows: TGCAGCGTTGATAGGTTGGCGCAGGCTAACTATGGCTACACCTTC. Translation: CSVDRLAQANYGYTF.

In this sample, this clonotype turned up many times. Possible read error: a much larger clone is one base away. The chain links TRBV7-8 to TRBJ2-5, with D unclear. CDR1 and CDR2 (germline): SGHVS, FQNEAQ. The CDR3 sequence is 11 residues long. Here the CDR3 reads CVSSNQETQYF. The CDR3 DNA is TGTGTCAGCAGCAACCAAGAGACCCAGTACTTC.

Many counts were recorded for this clonotype. The chain uses TRBV3-1 and TRBJ1-6; 9 bases are shared with TRBD1. V lost 3 bases, J lost 3 bases, and 3 bases stayed unmatched. The CDR3 sequence is 16 residues long. The germline V gene encodes CDR1 LGHDT and CDR2 YNNKEL (reference sequence). This CDR3 is CASSHRGQGYNSPLHF. DNA of the CDR3: TGTGCCAGCAGCCATAGGGGACAGGGCTATAATTCACCCCTCCACTTT.

This clonotype has just a few counts. This sequence joins TRBV3-1 and TRBJ1-5, with unresolved D. The CDR3 contains 15 residues. The V and J ends lost 0 bases and 4 bases respectively, with 10 bases between them. Per the germline V gene, CDR1 is LGHDT and CDR2 is YNNKEL (reference sequence). This CDR3 reads CASSQDPTNNQPQHF. The CDR3, as DNA: TGTGCCAGCAGCCAAGATCCGACAAATAATCAGCCCCAGCATTTT.

This clonotype came up many times. This chain joins TRBV3-1 and TRBJ2-7; D possibly matches TRBD1 or TRBD2 (6 bases each). Trimming left V 8 bases short and J 3 bases short, with 20 bases between. The germline V gene encodes CDR1 LGHDT and CDR2 YNNKEL (reference sequence). The CDR3 runs 15 residues. The CDR3 spells CASWDGGREDYEQYF. In DNA, the CDR3 is TGTGCCAGCTGGGACGGGGGCAGGGAAGACTACGAGCAGTACTTC.

At least ten counts were recorded for this clonotype. The chain carries TRBV29-1 and TRBJ2-7, with 11 bases that match TRBD1. CDR3 length: 19 residues. Germline V gives CDR1 SQVTM, CDR2 ANQGSEA. The V gene end was trimmed by 3 bases and the J gene end by 0 bases; junction bases not matched to a gene: 16. CDR3 region: CSVEARDRGKLQGSYEQYF. The CDR3 DNA is TGCAGCGTTGAGGCAAGGGACAGGGGGAAACTACAGGGCTCCTACGAGCAGTACTTC.

The chain carries TRBV29-1 and TRBJ2-3, with D perhaps TRBD1 or TRBD2 (6 bases each). V was trimmed by 7 bases and J by 1 base, leaving 12 bases between them. CDR1 is SQVTM, CDR2 ANQGSEA, per germline. The CDR3 runs 13 residues. The DNA of the CDR3 is TGCAGCGCTGCCCGGGGGCGCACAGATACGCAGTATTTT. It codes for CSAARGRTDTQYF.

V and J are TRBV29-1 and TRBJ2-7; TRBD1 agrees at 7 bases. Germline CDR1 reads SQVTM; CDR2 reads ANQGSEA. V was clipped by 8 bases and J by 2 bases; unmatched bases: 3. The length of the CDR3 is 11 residues. The CDR3 nucleotides are TGCAGCTTGGGACAGACCTACGAGCAGTACTTC. It is translated as CSLGQTYEQYF.

The chain combines TRBV19 with TRBJ1-3, with D possibly matching TRBD1 (5 bases). This CDR3 is 15 amino acids long. V was cut by 5 bases and J by 4 bases, with 15 bases left in between. CDR1 and CDR2 from the germline V gene are LNHDA and SQIVND (reference sequence). The CDR3, as DNA: TGTGCCAGTAGTTCGGCGGGGACCTCAGGAAACACCATATATTTT. Translating gives CASSSAGTSGNTIYF.

V and J are TRBV19 and TRBJ2-4; 8 nucleotides line up with TRBD1. The CDR3 loop spans 13 amino acids. Germline V gene sequence: CDR1 LNHDA, CDR2 SQIVND (reference sequence). J was trimmed by 10 bases and V by 4 bases; bases with no gene match: 6. Here the CDR3 DNA reads TGTGCCAGTAGTACCGACAGGGGAGGTATTCAGTACTTC. Translating gives CASSTDRGGIQYF.